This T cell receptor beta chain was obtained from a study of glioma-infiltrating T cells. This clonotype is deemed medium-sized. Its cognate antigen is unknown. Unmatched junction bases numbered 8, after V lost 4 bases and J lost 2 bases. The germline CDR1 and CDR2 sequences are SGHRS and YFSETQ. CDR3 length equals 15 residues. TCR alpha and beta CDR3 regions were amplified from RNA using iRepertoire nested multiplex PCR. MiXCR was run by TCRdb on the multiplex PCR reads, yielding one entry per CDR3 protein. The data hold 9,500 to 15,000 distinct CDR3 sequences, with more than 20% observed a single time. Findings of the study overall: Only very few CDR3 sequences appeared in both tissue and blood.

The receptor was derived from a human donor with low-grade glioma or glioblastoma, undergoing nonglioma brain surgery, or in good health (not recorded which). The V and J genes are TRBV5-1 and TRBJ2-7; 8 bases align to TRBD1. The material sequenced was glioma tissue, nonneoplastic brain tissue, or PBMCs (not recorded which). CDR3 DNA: TGCGCCAGCAGCAGTGGTCTGACAGGGGCCTACGAGCAGTACTTC. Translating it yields CASSSGLTGAYEQYF.